The 31 T cell receptor beta chains below come from one sample, sequenced in a study of control samples from healthy donors and cancer patients. Clones were sequenced by immunoSEQ multiplex PCR, and TCRdb holds only the in-frame ones, with some missing. This sample has 170,000 or so clones, with 75% to 95% found just once. The sequenced sample was blood. Receptor source: a woman in her forties in good health.

J is TRBJ2-1 and V is TRBV29-1; a possible D gene is TRBD2 (5 bases). V was cut by 3 bases and J by 7 bases, with 13 bases left in between. This CDR3 is 13 amino acids long. Germline V gene sequence: CDR1 SQVTM, CDR2 ANQGSEA. The CDR3 region is CSVDRRAVNEQFF. In DNA, the CDR3 is TGCAGCGTTGACCGGCGGGCCGTGAATGAGCAGTTCTTC.

The chain links TRBV7-6 to TRBJ2-2, with TRBD1 as a possible D gene (7 bases). V lost 5 bases and J 4 bases, leaving 17 bases between the germline ends. CDR1 SGHVS and CDR2 FNYEAQ come from the germline V gene. This CDR3 spans 16 amino acids. CDR3 bases: TGTGCCAGCAGCCGGACCTCAGGGGGGAGCACCGGGGAGCTGTTTTTT. Its translation: CASSRTSGGSTGELFF.

This chain links TRBV5-5 with TRBJ1-6; 9 nucleotides match TRBD1. Trimming removed 0 bases from V and 10 bases from J; junction bases left unmatched: 5. Looked up from germline, CDR1 is SGHKS and CDR2 is YYEKEE (reference sequence). This CDR3 comprises 15 residues. The CDR3: CASSLAGQGGSPLHF. CDR3 sequence (DNA): TGTGCCAGCAGCTTGGCGGGACAGGGTGGCTCACCCCTCCACTTT.

In nucleotides, the CDR3 is TGTGCCATCAGTGGCCTACAGGGCGGCGAAGCTTTCTTT. Amino acids: CAISGLQGGEAFF. This chain links TRBV10-3 with TRBJ1-1, with D possibly TRBD1 on 6 matching bases. The CDR3 has 13 residues. Trimming took off 4 bases at V and 8 bases at J, with 14 bases between the two ends. Germline lookup yields CDR1 ENHRY and CDR2 SYGVKD.

The chain couples TRBV4-2 to TRBJ2-7; TRBD2 matches 13 bases. Germline CDR1 is LGHNA and CDR2 is YNFKEQ. This CDR3 has 15 amino acids. Unmatched junction bases numbered 1, after V lost 3 bases and J lost 2 bases. CDR3 sequence reads: CASSQGLAGTYEQYF. The CDR3 DNA reads TGTGCCAGCAGCCAGGGACTAGCGGGGACCTACGAGCAGTACTTC.

The chain has TRBV29-1 and TRBJ1-4; unclear D gene. This CDR3 has 12 amino acids. CDR1 and CDR2 (germline): SQVTM, ANQGSEA. Trimming removed 4 bases at V and 7 bases at J, with 10 bases between. The CDR3 protein is CSVGGGGEKLFF. CDR3 DNA sequence: TGCAGCGTTGGGGGAGGAGGTGAAAAACTGTTTTTT.

V and J are TRBV5-5 and TRBJ2-3; TRBD2 matches 12 bases. The CDR3 spans 19 residues. Trimming removed 0 bases from V and 6 bases from J; junction bases left unmatched: 14. Germline CDR1 reads SGHKS; CDR2 reads YYEKEE (reference sequence). This chain's CDR3 is CASSLAGLAGGADRDTQYF. The CDR3 DNA sequence: TGTGCCAGCAGCTTGGCCGGCCTAGCGGGGGGGGCCGATAGGGATACGCAGTATTTT.

The chain joins TRBV7-8 to TRBJ2-7; TRBD1 is a possible D gene (5 bases). CDR3 length equals 13 residues. Germline loops: CDR1 SGHVS, CDR2 FQNEAQ. The V gene lost 5 bases and the J gene lost 2 bases, with 10 bases spanning the gap. The DNA for the CDR3 is TGTGCCAGCAGCCCCGGACACCCCTACGAGCAGTACTTC. Its protein product is CASSPGHPYEQYF.

The chain employs TRBV5-1 and TRBJ2-3; a weak D match, TRBD1 (6 bases). Germline V gene sequence: CDR1 SGHRS, CDR2 YFSETQ. V lost 4 bases and J lost 3, with 12 bases in between. The CDR3 extends over 14 amino acids. The CDR3 sequence is CASSQWGQTDTQYF. As DNA, the CDR3 is TGCGCCAGCAGCCAATGGGGGCAGACAGATACGCAGTATTTT.

This clone occurred a few times. The chain couples TRBV4-1 to TRBJ1-2; 7 bases match TRBD1. The length of the CDR3 is 13 residues. CDR1 is MGHRA, CDR2 YSYEKL, per germline. With V trimmed by 4 bases and J by 7 bases, 6 bases remained unmatched. The CDR3 nucleotides are TGCGCCAGCAGCCGAGGGCCAGGGGGTGGCTACACCTTC. The encoded protein is CASSRGPGGGYTF.

The chain carries TRBV4-1 and TRBJ1-4; TRBD1 agrees at 8 bases. Germline CDR1 MGHRA, CDR2 YSYEKL. V was pared by 1 base and J by 8 bases, with 3 bases of the junction left unmatched. The CDR3 runs to 14 residues. For the CDR3, the DNA is TGCGCCAGCAGCCAAGCAGGGGGCGGCGAAAAACTGTTTTTT. Protein sequence: CASSQAGGGEKLFF.

The rearrangement uses TRBV11-3 and TRBJ2-7, with D maybe TRBD2 (5 bases). The CDR3 runs to 12 residues. Trimming stripped 4 bases from V and 7 bases from J, with 11 bases between. From germline, CDR1 is SGHNT and CDR2 YENEEA. The CDR3 region has the DNA TGTGCCAGCAGCTCTATACGAGGGGAGCAGTACTTC. It yields the protein CASSSIRGEQYF.

V gene TRBV6-5 combines with J gene TRBJ1-1, with D unresolved. Trimming stripped 5 bases from V and 3 bases from J, with 13 bases between. CDR1 is MNHEY and CDR2 is SVGAGI in the germline V gene. The CDR3 consists of 14 residues. CDR3 bases: TGTGCCAGCAGTCCTTTTGAGGTGGACACTGAAGCTTTCTTT. Its protein product is CASSPFEVDTEAFF.

The chain uses TRBV2 and TRBJ2-7; D is uncertain. Germline CDR1 reads SNHLY; CDR2 reads FYNNEI. The CDR3 sequence is 14 residues long. V was pared by 7 bases and J by 2 bases, with 15 bases between. CDR3 loop: CASMGVQRPYEQYF. The CDR3 nucleotides are TGTGCCAGCATGGGCGTACAGAGACCCTACGAGCAGTACTTC. The full variable domain, in which reference TRBV2 and TRBJ2-7 provide the parts outside the CDR3, is EPEVTQTPSHQVTQMGQEVILRCVPISNHLYFYWYRQILGQKVEFLVSFYNNEISEKSEIFDDQFSVERPDGSNFTLKIRSTKLEDSAMYFCASMGVQRPYEQYFGPGTRLTVT.

The chain couples TRBV19 to TRBJ2-1; perhaps TRBD2 as D (6 bases). Trimming took 4 bases from V and 4 from J, leaving 14 bases between them. Germline CDR1 LNHDA, CDR2 SQIVND (reference sequence). There are 15 residues in the CDR3. The CDR3: CASSKGGGAYNEQFF. The CDR3 nucleotides read TGTGCCAGTAGTAAAGGAGGCGGGGCATACAATGAGCAGTTCTTC.

This chain joins TRBV24-1 and TRBJ2-1; 12 positions match TRBD2. Trimming took 6 bases from V and 7 from J; bases not matched to a gene: 6. CDR3 length: 15 amino acids. Looked up from germline, CDR1 is KGHDR and CDR2 is SFDVKD. The CDR3 protein is CATSSSGGARNEQFF. CDR3 nucleotides: TGTGCCACCAGTTCTAGCGGGGGGGCCCGGAATGAGCAGTTCTTC.

The chain joins TRBV6-1 to TRBJ1-4; TRBD1 is a possible D gene (5 bases). The CDR3 runs to 13 residues. CDR1 MNHNS and CDR2 SASEGT come from the germline V gene. V was clipped by 2 bases and J by 7 bases, with 8 bases between them. The DNA for the CDR3 is TGTGCCAGCAGTGAACAGGGAGGTGAAAAACTGTTTTTT. Its protein product is CASSEQGGEKLFF.

The chain recombines TRBV7-9 with TRBJ1-1, with D uncertain. The germline gives CDR1 SEHNR, CDR2 FQNEAQ (reference sequence). The CDR3 runs to 13 residues. Trimming left V 2 bases short and J 10 bases short, with 14 bases between. CDR3 sequence (DNA): TGTGCCAGCAGCTTATTAGAGGGCCCGGGAGCTTTCTTT. Translation gives CASSLLEGPGAFF.

V and J are TRBV3-1 (or the pseudogene TRBV3-2) and TRBJ2-1, with 8 bases aligning to TRBD2. V lost 2 bases, J lost 5 bases, and 8 bases stayed unmatched. Looked up from germline, CDR1 is LGHDT and CDR2 is YNNKEL (reference sequence). The CDR3 is made up of 16 amino acids. The CDR3 region has the DNA TGTGCCAGCAGCCAAACGGGCGGGGGGACTCACAATGAGCAGTTCTTC. Its translation is CASSQTGGGTHNEQFF.

The chain links TRBV6-5 to TRBJ1-2; D is uncertain. V shed 2 bases and J shed 5 bases, with 18 bases lying between them. The length of the CDR3 is 16 residues. Germline V gives CDR1 MNHEY, CDR2 SVGAGI. The CDR3 protein is CASSYPREGGGYGYTF. CDR3 DNA: TGTGCCAGCAGTTACCCCCGGGAGGGCGGAGGGTATGGCTACACCTTC.

The V and J genes are TRBV3-1 (or the pseudogene TRBV3-2) and TRBJ2-3, with D tentatively TRBD2 (6 bases). This CDR3 is 15 amino acids long. Germline loops: CDR1 LGHDT, CDR2 YNNKEL (reference sequence). Trimming removed 0 bases from V and 5 bases from J, with 12 bases in between. Here the CDR3 reads CASSQDWGRIDTQYF. As DNA, the CDR3 is TGTGCCAGCAGCCAAGATTGGGGGAGGATAGATACGCAGTATTTT.

This chain joins TRBV19 and TRBJ1-2; 8 positions match TRBD1. The trim removed 11 bases at V and 10 bases at J, leaving 12 bases unmatched. CDR1 is LNHDA and CDR2 is SQIVND in the germline V gene (reference sequence). The CDR3 length is 12 residues. This CDR3 is CAGSRDRRIYTF. In DNA, the CDR3 is TGTGCCGGTTCCCGGGACAGGCGGATCTACACCTTC.

The chain couples TRBV6-1 to TRBJ1-6; the D is unclear. The CDR3 sequence is 15 residues long. The germline V and J ends were trimmed by 6 bases and 7 bases, with 16 bases remaining between them. Germline loops: CDR1 MNHNS, CDR2 SASEGT. The CDR3 region has the DNA TGTGCCAGCAGCCTCCGGAGGGCTGGGAATTCACCCCTCCACTTT. Its translation: CASSLRRAGNSPLHF.

The rearrangement links TRBV5-1 to TRBJ1-2; perhaps TRBD1 as D (6 bases). Germline-derived CDR1 and CDR2 are SGHRS and YFSETQ. This CDR3 spans 13 amino acids. Between the trimmed V and J ends, which lost 4 bases and 2 bases, there was a span of 9 bases. CDR3 region: CASSPGQNYGYTF. The CDR3 DNA sequence: TGCGCCAGCAGCCCTGGACAGAACTATGGCTACACCTTC.

The V gene is TRBV6-5, the J gene TRBJ2-2, with 10 nucleotides matching TRBD1. Germline loops: CDR1 MNHEY, CDR2 SVGAGI. There are 14 residues in the CDR3. Trimming at V came to 6 bases and at J to 7 bases, leaving 5 bases not matched to a gene. The chain's CDR3 is CASRRTGGVGELFF. In DNA form, the CDR3 reads TGTGCCAGCAGACGGACAGGGGGGGTCGGGGAGCTGTTTTTT.

The V call is TRBV19, the J call TRBJ1-5; 9 nucleotides match TRBD1. Germline values: CDR1 LNHDA, CDR2 SQIVND (reference sequence). CDR3 length: 22 residues. Trimming took 0 bases from V and 2 from J; bases not matched to a gene: 20. Written as DNA, the CDR3 is TGTGCCAGTAGTATAGATCATACAACCGGGACAGGGATTTTTGGAGGCAATCAGCCCCAGCATTTT. Translation gives CASSIDHTTGTGIFGGNQPQHF.

This chain connects TRBV10-3 to TRBJ1-1, with TRBD1 identical over 10 bases. Per germline, CDR1 ENHRY and CDR2 SYGVKD. The trim removed 4 bases at V and 5 bases at J, leaving 7 bases unmatched. The CDR3 loop spans 15 amino acids. The CDR3 reads CAISGVQDRGTEAFF. CDR3 sequence (DNA): TGTGCCATCAGTGGAGTTCAGGACAGGGGGACTGAAGCTTTCTTT.

This clone was observed a handful of times. The rearrangement uses TRBV4-1 and TRBJ1-2; no clear D. CDR1 is MGHRA, CDR2 YSYEKL, per germline. The CDR3 contains 14 residues. V was cut by 3 bases and J by 3 bases, with 11 bases left in between. The CDR3 DNA is TGCGCCAGCAGCCAGCCGGGGTGGGACTATGGCTACACCTTC. Its protein is CASSQPGWDYGYTF.

The V and J genes are TRBV16 and TRBJ1-3; no reliable D call. Germline V CDR1 and CDR2: KGHSY, FQNENV. Trimming cost V 4 bases and J 0 bases, with 13 bases left between them. The CDR3 length is 16 residues. This CDR3 is CASSPLRVGSGNTIYF. The CDR3 coding sequence is TGTGCCAGCAGCCCGCTCCGTGTCGGCTCTGGAAACACCATATATTTT. The full variable domain, completed using reference TRBV16 and TRBJ1-3, is GEEVAQTPKHLVRGEGQKAKLYCAPIKGHSYVFWYQQVLKNEFKFLISFQNENVFDETGMPKERFSAKCLPNSPCSLEIQATKLEDSAVYFCASSPLRVGSGNTIYFGEGSWLTVV.

This clone was seen a single time. The chain combines TRBV19 with TRBJ1-3; 10 bases line up with TRBD1. The J segment lost 0 bases and the V segment lost 5 bases, leaving 7 bases of the junction unmatched. Germline V gives CDR1 LNHDA, CDR2 SQIVND (reference sequence). The CDR3 runs 17 residues. As DNA, the CDR3 is TGTGCCAGTAGTGTTGACAGGGGGCCCAACTCTGGAAACACCATATATTTT. This encodes CASSVDRGPNSGNTIYF.

The gene calls are TRBV3-1 (or the pseudogene TRBV3-2) and TRBJ2-7; D may be TRBD1 or TRBD2 (7 bases each). V lost 6 bases and J 4 bases, leaving 22 bases between the germline ends. The CDR3 contains 16 residues. Germline V gene lookup returns CDR1 LGHDT and CDR2 YNNKEL (reference sequence). As DNA, the CDR3 is TGTGCCAGCAGGCCGCGCAGGGGGGGGAGTCTGTACGAGCAGTACTTC. It yields the protein CASRPRRGGSLYEQYF.